This TCR beta chain came from a study of shared T cell receptors in the human thymus. Using immunoSEQ multiplex PCR, the repertoire was profiled, and TCRdb retains in-frame clones only, with some absent. This sample yields under 450,000 clones, of which roughly 94% are seen a single time; roughly 0.02% belongs to the top ten. Germline CDR1 is MNHEY and CDR2 is SMNVEV (reference sequence). Trimming shortened V by 7 bases and J by 2 bases, and 9 bases separated the two germline ends. The CDR3 totals 13 residues. The chain employs TRBV27 and TRBJ2-1; the D is unclear. This sequence originates from a human donor. The sample taken for sequencing was thymocytes. CDR3 loop: CASTVGPYNEQFF. The DNA of the CDR3 is TGTGCCAGCACCGTAGGGCCCTACAATGAGCAGTTCTTC.